This T cell receptor beta chain was identified during a study of regulatory T cells in long-lasting Graves disease. Described time point: newly diagnosed GD, antithyroid drugs for less than 3 months. Preparation of the TCR library used RNA extracted from PBMCs. The authors built TCR beta libraries using iRepertoire HTBI primers and Arm-PCR of CDR3 regions. From the multiplex PCR reads, TCRdb called clonotypes with MiXCR, one entry per CDR3 protein. In the table there are some 500,000 distinct CDR3 sequences, approximately 13% of which are singletons. This clonotype was seen many times. Between the trimmed V and J ends, which lost 4 bases and 0 bases, there was a span of 6 bases. There are 13 residues in the CDR3. This same sample was also taken into another study, of T cells in Graves' hyperthyroidism and ophthalmopathy.

This clonotype was obtained from a man in his thirties or forties with Graves disease. The V call is TRBV12-3 or TRBV12-4, the J call TRBJ1-1; D gene uncertain. The sample consisted of peripheral blood mononuclear cells (PBMCs), taken at new diagnosis, from a patient treated with antithyroid drugs. In DNA, the CDR3 is TGTGCCAGCAGTTCTACAGTGAACACTGAAGCTTTCTTT. Translation gives CASSSTVNTEAFF.